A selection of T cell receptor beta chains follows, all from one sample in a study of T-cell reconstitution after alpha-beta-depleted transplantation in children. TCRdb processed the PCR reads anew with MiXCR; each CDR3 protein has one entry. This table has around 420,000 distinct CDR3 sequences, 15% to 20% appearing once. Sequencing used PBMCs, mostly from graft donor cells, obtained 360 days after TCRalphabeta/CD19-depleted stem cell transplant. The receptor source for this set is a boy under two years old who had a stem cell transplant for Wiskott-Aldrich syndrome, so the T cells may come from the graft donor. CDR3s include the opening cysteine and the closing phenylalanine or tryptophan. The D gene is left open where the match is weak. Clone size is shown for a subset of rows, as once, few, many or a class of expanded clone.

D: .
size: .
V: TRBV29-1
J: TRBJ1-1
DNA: TGCAGCGTTGAACAGAAAGTGAACACTGAAGCTTTCTTT
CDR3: CSVEQKVNTEAFF

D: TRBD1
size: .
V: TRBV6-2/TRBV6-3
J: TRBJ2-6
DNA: TGTGCCAGCAGGATTGGACAGGCCAGAAATACTGGGGCCAACGTCCTGACTTTC
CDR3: CASRIGQARNTGANVLTF

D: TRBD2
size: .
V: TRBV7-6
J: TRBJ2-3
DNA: TGTGCCAGCAGGCCCCTCCCCTCAGCGGGAGGCACAGATACGCAGTATTTT
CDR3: CASRPLPSAGGTDTQYF

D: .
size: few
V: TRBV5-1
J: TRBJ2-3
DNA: TGCGCCAGCAGCTTGAGGGGATACCTGTGGAAGGATACGCAGTATTTT
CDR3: CASSLRGYLWKDTQYF

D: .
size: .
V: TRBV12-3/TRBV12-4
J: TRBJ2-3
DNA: TGTGCCAGCAGTTACCCCGAGGGCCCTAGCACAGATACGCAGTATTTT
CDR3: CASSYPEGPSTDTQYF

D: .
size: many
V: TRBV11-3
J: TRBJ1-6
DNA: TGTGCCAGCAGCTTCGGGCGTTCACCCCTCCACTTT
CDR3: CASSFGRSPLHF

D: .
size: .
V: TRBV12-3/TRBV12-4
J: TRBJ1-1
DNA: TGTGCCAGCAGTTCAATAGTAACGCCCGATGAAGCTTTCTTT
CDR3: CASSSIVTPDEAFF

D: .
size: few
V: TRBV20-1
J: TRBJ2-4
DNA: TGCAGTGCTAGAGTGACAGCCAAAAACATTCAGTACTTC
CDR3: CSARVTAKNIQYF

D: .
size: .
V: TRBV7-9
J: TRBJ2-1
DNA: TGTGCCAGCAGCCCAGCCTGGCCAGCAGTTTACAATGAGCAGTTCTTC
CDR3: CASSPAWPAVYNEQFF

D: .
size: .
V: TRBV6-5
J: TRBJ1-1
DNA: TGTGCCAGCAGTTACTCGTCCCTAAACACTGAAGCTTTCTTT
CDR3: CASSYSSLNTEAFF

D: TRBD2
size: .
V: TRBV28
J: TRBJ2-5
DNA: TGTGCCAGCAGTGCTAGCGGGGGGGCCATAGAGACCCAGTACTTC
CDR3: CASSASGGAIETQYF

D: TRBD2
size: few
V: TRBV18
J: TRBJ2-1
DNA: TGTGCCAGCTCACCATCCCTCCCGGGAGGGTACAATGAGCAGTTCTTC
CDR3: CASSPSLPGGYNEQFF

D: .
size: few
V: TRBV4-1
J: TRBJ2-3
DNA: TGCGCCAGCAGCCGACTTGGTTGGGGGGGCGGCACAGATACGCAGTATTTT
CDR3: CASSRLGWGGGTDTQYF

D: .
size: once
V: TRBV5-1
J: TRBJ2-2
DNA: TGCGCCAGCAGCTTGGTATTAGCGCAGACCGGGGAGCTGTTTTTT
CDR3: CASSLVLAQTGELFF

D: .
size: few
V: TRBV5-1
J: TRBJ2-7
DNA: TGCGCCAGCAGCTTGGATCCTGGACTACACTACGAGCAGTACTTC
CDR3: CASSLDPGLHYEQYF

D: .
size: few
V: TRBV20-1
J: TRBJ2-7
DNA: TGCAGTGCTAGAGATTCACAGGGCTACGAGCAGTACTTC
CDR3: CSARDSQGYEQYF

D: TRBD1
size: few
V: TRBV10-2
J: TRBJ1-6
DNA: TGCGCCAGCAGTGAGCCGGGACAGGGGAATTCACCCCTCCACTTT
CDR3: CASSEPGQGNSPLHF

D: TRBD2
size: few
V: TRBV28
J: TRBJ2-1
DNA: TGTGCCAGCAGATTAGCGGGGTCTGGTGAGCAGTTCTTC
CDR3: CASRLAGSGEQFF

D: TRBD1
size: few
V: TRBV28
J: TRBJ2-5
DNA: TGTGCCAGCAGTTTCCTCCGACAGGGGCCAAGAGGGGAGACCCAGTACTTC
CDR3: CASSFLRQGPRGETQYF